The 24 T cell receptor beta chains below come from one sample, sequenced in a study. MiXCR, run by TCRdb on the 5' RACE reads, gives a single entry per CDR3 protein. The repertoire consists of some 13,000 distinct CDR3 sequences, with less than 25% occurring once and the leading ten covering 3%. The specimen sequenced was naive CD4+ T cells sorted from blood. Subset here: naive CD4+ T cells, CD4+CD45RA+CD25-. The source is a female donor with breast cancer.

In the case of this clonotype: Since a much larger clone is just one base distant, this may be a read error. The chain links TRBV20-1 to TRBJ2-3, with 12 nucleotides matching TRBD2. Per the germline V gene, CDR1 is DFQATT and CDR2 is SNEGSKA (reference sequence). CDR3 size: 15 residues. The CDR3 loop is CSAPHRLAGADTRYF. As DNA, the CDR3 is TGCAGTGCCCCCCACCGACTAGCGGGAGCAGATACGCGGTATTTT.

This clonotype qualifies as medium-sized. The CDR3 region is CSAGPQNYGYTF. The CDR3, as DNA: TGCAGTGCTGGCCCCCAAAACTATGGCTACACCTTC. The chain joins TRBV20-1 to TRBJ1-2; D not certain. Looked up from germline, CDR1 is DFQATT and CDR2 is SNEGSKA (reference sequence). The CDR3 runs 12 residues. V lost 5 bases, J lost 2 bases, and 9 bases lay in between.

This clonotype was seen a handful of times. J is TRBJ2-1 and V is TRBV20-1; 14 bases line up with TRBD2. The V segment lost 5 bases and the J segment 6 bases; nucleotides outside the gene matches: 3. Germline CDR1 and CDR2: DFQATT and SNEGSKA (reference sequence). This CDR3 contains 14 residues. CDR3 in amino acids: CSAEGLAGVNEQFF. In nucleotides, the CDR3 is TGCAGTGCTGAGGGACTAGCGGGAGTCAATGAGCAGTTCTTC.

CDR3 DNA: TGTGCCAGCAGCCCGCGACTAGCGGGAGGGCCCCCTGAGCAGTTCTTC. It yields the protein CASSPRLAGGPPEQFF. The rearrangement uses TRBV11-2 and TRBJ2-1, with 14 bases matching TRBD2. V shed 5 bases, J shed 9 bases, and the junction held 9 bases outside the gene matches. Germline lookup yields CDR1 SGHAT and CDR2 FQNNGV. The CDR3 is 16 residues long.

A remark on this clonotype: A single base separates this from a much larger clone, so it may be a read error. This rearrangement joins TRBV12-3 or TRBV12-4 to TRBJ2-1; D unresolved. The CDR3 runs to 13 residues. The germline V and J ends were trimmed by 6 bases and 5 bases, with 11 bases remaining between them. The CDR3 DNA is TGTGCCAGCAGCCTGCGTGGAGACAATGAGCAGTTCTTC. It is translated as CASSLRGDNEQFF.

This clonotype showed up just a few times. Relative to the germline gene, one junction end is altered; a read error may explain this. As DNA, the CDR3 is TGCGCCAGCAGCCTGTGGACAGGTGTTTATGGCTACGCCTTC. The encoded protein is CASSLWTGVYGYAF. The gene calls are TRBV5-1 and TRBJ1-2; 7 bases are a match to TRBD1. CDR1 SGHRS and CDR2 YFSETQ come from the germline V gene. CDR3 length: 14 amino acids.

This clonotype has a count of ten or more. The chain links TRBV4-1 to TRBJ2-2, with 7 bases fitting TRBD2. V was clipped by 0 bases and J by 2 bases; unmatched bases: 6. Germline assignment: CDR1 MGHRA and CDR2 YSYEKL. The CDR3 covers 17 residues. The CDR3 reads CASSQDGLADNTGELFF. As DNA, the CDR3 is TGCGCCAGCAGCCAAGATGGTCTAGCGGATAACACCGGGGAGCTGTTTTTT.

This chain joins TRBV7-6 and TRBJ2-3, with 13 positions matching TRBD2. The CDR3 is 17 amino acids. Germline values: CDR1 SGHVS, CDR2 FNYEAQ. V was clipped by 5 bases and J by 3 bases; unmatched bases: 8. The CDR3 DNA reads TGTGCCAGCAGCCCAGGACTAGCGGGAGTAAGAACAGATACGCAGTATTTT. This encodes CASSPGLAGVRTDTQYF.

Ten or more counts support this clonotype. The CDR3 DNA reads as TGTGCCAGCAAATACAGCGGCAATCAGCCCCAGCATTTT. Translating gives CASKYSGNQPQHF. The V call is TRBV28, the J call TRBJ1-5; D gene unclear. The CDR3 is 13 residues long. The V gene's germline CDR1 is MDHEN and CDR2 SYDVKM. Trimming took 7 bases from V and 2 from J, leaving 9 bases between them.

This clonotype was counted at least ten times. The rearrangement joins TRBV7-3 to TRBJ2-1, with 11 bases identical to TRBD2. J lost 9 bases, V lost 5 bases, and 12 bases had no gene match. This CDR3 region has 16 residues. The germline V gene encodes CDR1 SGHTA and CDR2 FQGTGA. The CDR3 sequence: CASSLPGTSGPVEQFF. The CDR3 DNA reads TGTGCCAGCAGCCTGCCCGGGACTAGCGGACCCGTTGAGCAGTTCTTC.

This clonotype was detected many times. The chain's CDR3 is CASSYGGQGPYGYTF. As DNA, the CDR3 is TGTGCCAGCAGTTATGGGGGACAGGGGCCCTATGGCTACACCTTC. The gene calls are TRBV5-4 and TRBJ1-2; 10 positions match TRBD1. Germline V gene lookup returns CDR1 SGHNT and CDR2 YYREEE (reference sequence). The length of the CDR3 is 15 residues. V was clipped by 5 bases and J by 4 bases; unmatched bases: 8.

With regard to this clonotype: Given a much more abundant clone one base away, this may be a read error. Since the CDR3 does not end with the conserved phenylalanine or tryptophan, this likely comes from a read error. The chain is built from TRBV6-6 and TRBJ2-5; 7 bases map to TRBD1. Germline lookup yields CDR1 MNHNY and CDR2 SVGAGI (reference sequence). V was pared by 8 bases and J by 2 bases, with 8 bases of the junction left unmatched. This CDR3 contains 14 residues. Here the CDR3 reads CASRSGGRQETQYL. The CDR3 DNA is TGTGCCAGCCGGTCAGGGGGACGGCAAGAGACCCAGTACCTC.

This clonotype was seen a handful of times. Here the CDR3 reads CASSTGRGLNSYNEQFF. The CDR3 nucleotides read TGTGCCAGCAGCACGGGCCGCGGTCTGAACTCCTACAATGAGCAGTTCTTC. V and J are TRBV12-3 or TRBV12-4 and TRBJ2-1; D remains unclear. This CDR3 has 17 residues. Trimming shortened V by 6 bases and J by 0 bases, and 18 bases separated the two germline ends.

The table lists this clonotype with many counts. The chain is built from TRBV3-1 and TRBJ1-1; a possible D gene is TRBD1 (5 bases). The CDR3 runs to 15 residues. Trimming cost V 0 bases and J 1 base, with 9 bases left between them. Germline loops: CDR1 LGHDT, CDR2 YNNKEL (reference sequence). The CDR3 sequence is CASSQDAGQNTEAFF. The DNA for the CDR3 is TGTGCCAGCAGCCAAGATGCAGGACAGAACACTGAAGCTTTCTTT.

Concerning this clonotype itself: A single base separates this from a much larger clone, so it may be a read error. The V gene is TRBV19, the J gene TRBJ2-1; D not certain. Germline CDR1 and CDR2: LNHDA and SQIVND (reference sequence). This CDR3 contains 15 residues. The CDR3 DNA reads TGTGCCAGTAGTCTAAGCTTCAGCTCCTACAATGAGCGGTTCTTC. Its translation: CASSLSFSSYNERFF.

This clonotype has at least ten counts. This chain uses TRBV24-1 with TRBJ2-1, with 8 bases fitting TRBD1. The CDR3 is 16 amino acids. The ends lost 4 bases at V and 8 bases at J; junction bases unmatched: 12. Germline assignment: CDR1 KGHDR and CDR2 SFDVKD. The CDR3 loop is CATSDPRTGKGDEQFF. The CDR3 DNA follows: TGTGCCACCAGTGACCCCCGGACAGGGAAGGGTGATGAGCAGTTCTTC.

By share, this clonotype counts as medium-sized. The chain has TRBV4-2 and TRBJ1-6; 8 positions agree with TRBD1. Germline V gives CDR1 LGHNA, CDR2 YNFKEQ. CDR3 length equals 14 residues. J was trimmed by 13 bases and V by 4 bases; bases with no gene match: 9. CDR3 DNA: TGTGCCAGCAGCCTAGACAGGGGCGGGTTCCCCCTCCACTTT. This translates into CASSLDRGGFPLHF.

This clonotype has more than one count but fewer than ten. This chain joins TRBV7-9 and TRBJ2-7; 9 nucleotides line up with TRBD2. The CDR3 length is 13 residues. V dropped 1 base and J dropped 6; count of bases not matched to a gene: 1. From germline, CDR1 is SEHNR and CDR2 FQNEAQ (reference sequence). This chain's CDR3 is CASSLGLAAEQYF. Written as DNA, the CDR3 is TGTGCCAGCAGCTTAGGACTAGCGGCCGAGCAGTACTTC.

This clonotype counts as medium-sized. The chain has TRBV6-5 and TRBJ2-7; the D gene is possibly TRBD2 (6 bases). The V end was cut by 4 bases, the J end by 0 bases, with 13 bases between. The CDR3 is made up of 15 amino acids. Germline loops: CDR1 MNHEY, CDR2 SVGAGI. The CDR3 protein is CASSFRDGSSYEQYF. For the CDR3, the DNA is TGTGCCAGCAGTTTCCGGGACGGGAGCTCCTACGAGCAGTACTTC.

The sample holds many counts of this clonotype. This chain uses TRBV12-3 or TRBV12-4 with TRBJ1-5; D remains unclear. This CDR3 contains 13 residues. Trimming cost V 4 bases and J 2 bases, with 6 bases left between them. The DNA for the CDR3 is TGTGCCAGCAGTTGGGCAGGCAATCAGCCCCAGCATTTT. Translating it yields CASSWAGNQPQHF.

This clonotype was seen a handful of times. This chain links TRBV4-1 with TRBJ2-7, with TRBD2 matching over 7 bases. V was clipped by 4 bases and J by 2 bases; unmatched bases: 11. The germline V gene has CDR1 MGHRA and CDR2 YSYEKL. The CDR3 runs to 16 residues. The chain's CDR3 is CASSPLSSSGPYEQYF. The CDR3 coding sequence is TGCGCCAGCAGCCCCCTTTCCTCTAGCGGACCCTACGAGCAGTACTTC.

Notes on this clonotype: This could be a read error, since a much larger clone is one nucleotide away. The chain joins TRBV11-2 to TRBJ2-1, with D possibly TRBD2 on 6 matching bases. This CDR3 has 15 amino acids. V was pared by 5 bases and J by 6 bases, with 17 bases between. The germline CDR1 and CDR2 sequences are SGHAT and FQNNGV. The chain's CDR3 is CASSLLPGVANEQFF. The CDR3 bases are TGTGCCAGCAGCCTTCTACCGGGAGTTGCCAATGAGCAGTTCTTC.

This clonotype is medium-sized (0.01 to 0.1%) by share. V is TRBV20-1 and J is TRBJ2-1; TRBD2 agrees at 11 bases. Trimming took 3 bases from V and 8 from J; bases not matched to a gene: 9. The germline CDR1 and CDR2 sequences are DFQATT and SNEGSKA (reference sequence). The CDR3 spans 15 residues. The CDR3 DNA reads TGCAGTGCTAGTCAGGTAGCGGGAGGGTTGGATGAGCAGTTCTTC. This codes for CSASQVAGGLDEQFF.

The chain combines TRBV13 with TRBJ1-1; the D is unclear. The CDR3 spans 14 residues. Germline V lookup: CDR1 PRHDT, CDR2 FYEKMQ (reference sequence). Trimming left V 10 bases short and J 0 bases short, with 15 bases between. The CDR3 sequence: CATRGFTVNTEAFF. In DNA, the CDR3 is TGTGCCACCCGGGGATTCACCGTGAACACTGAAGCTTTCTTT.